This T cell receptor (beta chain) comes out of a study of identical twins. Findings and limits, study-wide: Insertion counts were lower in abundant cord blood beta clonotypes, a trend that memory repertoires did not show.

TCRdb processed the 5' RACE reads anew with MiXCR; each CDR3 protein has one entry. The sample shows over 200,000 distinct CDR3 sequences, 5.5% to 7.5% of them seen only once. Remarks on this clonotype: Its antigen is as yet unknown.

Healthy Caucasian individuals made up all the donors. These data are also associated with another study on T cells expressing NK-cell markers.

Sequencing was done on a sample of CD8+ T cells sorted from blood. This clonotype was sampled from a woman between 18 and 29 years old in good health.

The CDR3 region is CASSETGGSGEKLFF. CDR3 in DNA: TGTGCCAGCAGTGAAACGGGGGGCTCAGGGGAAAAACTGTTTTTT. The chain couples TRBV2 to TRBJ1-4, with TRBD1 as a possible D gene (6 bases). CDR1 is SNHLY, CDR2 FYNNEI, per germline. V was cut by 2 bases and J by 8 bases, with 15 bases left in between. The CDR3 loop spans 15 amino acids.